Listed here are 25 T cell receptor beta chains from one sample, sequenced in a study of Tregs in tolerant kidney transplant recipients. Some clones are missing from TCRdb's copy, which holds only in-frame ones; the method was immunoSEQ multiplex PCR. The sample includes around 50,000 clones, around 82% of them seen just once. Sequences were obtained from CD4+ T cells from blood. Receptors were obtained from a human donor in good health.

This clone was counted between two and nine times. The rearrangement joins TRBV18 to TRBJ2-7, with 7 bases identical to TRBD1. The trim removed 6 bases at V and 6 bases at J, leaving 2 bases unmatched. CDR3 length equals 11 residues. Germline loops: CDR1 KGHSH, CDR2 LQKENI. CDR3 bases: TGTGCCAGCTCGTACAGGGGCGAGCAGTACTTC. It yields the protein CASSYRGEQYF.

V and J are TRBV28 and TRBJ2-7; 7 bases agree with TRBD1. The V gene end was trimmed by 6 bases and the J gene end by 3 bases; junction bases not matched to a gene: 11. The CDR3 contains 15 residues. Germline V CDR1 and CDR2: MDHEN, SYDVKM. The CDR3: CASSPFRDRLYEQYF. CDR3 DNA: TGTGCCAGCAGCCCTTTCCGGGACAGACTCTACGAGCAGTACTTC.

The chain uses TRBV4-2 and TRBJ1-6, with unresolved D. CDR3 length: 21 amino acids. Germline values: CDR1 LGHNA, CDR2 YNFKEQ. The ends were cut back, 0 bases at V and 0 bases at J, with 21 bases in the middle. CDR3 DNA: TGTGCCAGCAGCCAAGATTTTACTTTTCTTGCAGGAGACTCCTATAATTCACCCCTCCACTTT. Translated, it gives CASSQDFTFLAGDSYNSPLHF.

The CDR3 protein is CASAPGGVSEQYF. The CDR3 DNA is TGTGCCAGCGCCCCTGGTGGGGTCAGCGAGCAGTACTTC. The chain has TRBV19 and TRBJ2-7; D gene ambiguous. Looked up from germline, CDR1 is LNHDA and CDR2 is SQIVND (reference sequence). This CDR3 comprises 13 residues. Trimming took off 9 bases at V and 6 bases at J, with 18 bases between the two ends. Supplemented by reference TRBV19 and TRBJ2-7, the full variable domain reads DGGITQSPKYLFRKEGQNVTLSCEQNLNHDAMYWYRQDPGQGLRLIYYSQIVNDFQKGDIAEGYSVSREKKESFPLTVTSAQKNPTAFYLCASAPGGVSEQYFGPGTRLTVT.

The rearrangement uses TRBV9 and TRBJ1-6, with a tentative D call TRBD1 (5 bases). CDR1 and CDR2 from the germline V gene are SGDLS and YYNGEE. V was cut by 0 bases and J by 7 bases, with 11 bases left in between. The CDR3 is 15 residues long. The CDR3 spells CASSVEGALNSPLHF. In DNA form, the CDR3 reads TGTGCCAGCAGCGTAGAAGGGGCCCTCAATTCACCCCTCCACTTT. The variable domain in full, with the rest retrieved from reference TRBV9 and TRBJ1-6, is DSGVTQTPKHLITATGQRVTLRCSPRSGDLSVYWYQQSLDQGLQFLIQYYNGEERAKGNILERFSAQQFPDLHSELNLSSLELGDSALYFCASSVEGALNSPLHFGNGTRLTVT.

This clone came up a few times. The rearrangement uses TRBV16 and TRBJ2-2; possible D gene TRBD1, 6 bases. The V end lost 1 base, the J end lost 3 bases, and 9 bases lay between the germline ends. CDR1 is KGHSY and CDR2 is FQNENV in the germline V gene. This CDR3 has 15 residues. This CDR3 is CASSQWGQDTGELFF. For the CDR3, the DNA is TGTGCCAGCAGCCAATGGGGACAAGACACCGGGGAGCTGTTTTTT.

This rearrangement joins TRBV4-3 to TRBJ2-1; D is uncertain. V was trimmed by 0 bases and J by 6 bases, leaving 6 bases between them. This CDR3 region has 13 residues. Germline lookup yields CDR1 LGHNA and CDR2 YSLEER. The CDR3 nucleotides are TGCGCCAGCAGCCAAGACCCGGTCAATGAGCAGTTCTTC. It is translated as CASSQDPVNEQFF.

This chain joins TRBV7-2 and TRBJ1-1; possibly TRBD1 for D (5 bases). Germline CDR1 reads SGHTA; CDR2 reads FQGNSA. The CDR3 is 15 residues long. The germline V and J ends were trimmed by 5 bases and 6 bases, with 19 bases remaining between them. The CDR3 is CASSTRAGTSSEAFF. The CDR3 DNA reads TGTGCCAGCAGCACTCGAGCCGGGACGTCTTCTGAAGCTTTCTTT. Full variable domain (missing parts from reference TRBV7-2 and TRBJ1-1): GAGVSQSPSNKVTEKGKDVELRCDPISGHTALYWYRQSLGQGLEFLIYFQGNSAPDKSGLPSDRFSAERTGGSVSTLTIQRTQQEDSAVYLCASSTRAGTSSEAFFGQGTRLTVV.

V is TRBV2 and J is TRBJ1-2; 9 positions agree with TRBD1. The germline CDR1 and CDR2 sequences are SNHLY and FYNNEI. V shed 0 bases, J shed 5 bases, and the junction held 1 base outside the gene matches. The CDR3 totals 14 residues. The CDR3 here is CASSEAGQGYGYTF. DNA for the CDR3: TGTGCCAGCAGTGAAGCGGGACAGGGTTATGGCTACACCTTC.

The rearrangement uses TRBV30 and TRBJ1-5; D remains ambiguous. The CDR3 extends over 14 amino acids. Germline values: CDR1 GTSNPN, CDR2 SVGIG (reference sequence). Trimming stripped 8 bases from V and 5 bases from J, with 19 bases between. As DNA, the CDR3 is TGTGCCGCCGGGATGAAGGGCCAACATCAGCCCCAGCATTTT. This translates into CAAGMKGQHQPQHF.

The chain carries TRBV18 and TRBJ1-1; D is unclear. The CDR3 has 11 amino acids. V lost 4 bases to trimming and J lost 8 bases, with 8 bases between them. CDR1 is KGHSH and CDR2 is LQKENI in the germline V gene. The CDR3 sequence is CASSQEAEAFF. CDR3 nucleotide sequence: TGTGCCAGCTCACAGGAGGCCGAAGCTTTCTTT. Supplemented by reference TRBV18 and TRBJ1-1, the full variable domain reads NAGVMQNPRHLVRRRGQEARLRCSPMKGHSHVYWYRQLPEEGLKFMVYLQKENIIDESGMPKERFSAEFPKEGPSILRIQQVVRGDSAAYFCASSQEAEAFFGQGTRLTVV.

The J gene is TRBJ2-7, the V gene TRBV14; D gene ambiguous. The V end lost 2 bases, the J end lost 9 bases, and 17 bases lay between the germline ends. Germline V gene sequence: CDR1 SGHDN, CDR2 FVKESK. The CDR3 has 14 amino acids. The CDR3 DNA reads TGTGCCAGCAGCCAAAGACCGGGCCCCAAAGGGCAGTACTTC. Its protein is CASSQRPGPKGQYF.

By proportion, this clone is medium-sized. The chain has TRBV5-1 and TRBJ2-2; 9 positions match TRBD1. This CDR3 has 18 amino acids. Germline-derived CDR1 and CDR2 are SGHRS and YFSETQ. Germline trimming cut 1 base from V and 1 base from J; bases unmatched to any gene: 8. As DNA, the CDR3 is TGCGCCAGCAGCTTGTCCCATCGGGACAGGGTGAACACCGGGGAGCTGTTTTTT. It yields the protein CASSLSHRDRVNTGELFF.

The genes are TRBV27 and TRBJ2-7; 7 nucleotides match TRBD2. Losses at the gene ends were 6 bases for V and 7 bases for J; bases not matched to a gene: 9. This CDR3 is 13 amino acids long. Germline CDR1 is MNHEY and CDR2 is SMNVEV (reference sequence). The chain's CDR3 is CASSRSRGGEQYF. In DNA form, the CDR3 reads TGTGCCAGCAGCCGATCGCGGGGAGGGGAGCAGTACTTC.

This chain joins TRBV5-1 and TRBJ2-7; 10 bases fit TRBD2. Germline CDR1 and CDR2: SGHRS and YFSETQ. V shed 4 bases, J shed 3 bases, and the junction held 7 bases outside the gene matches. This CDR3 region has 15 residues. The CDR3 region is CASSNLAGGRYEQYF. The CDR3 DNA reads TGCGCCAGCAGCAATTTAGCGGGAGGCCGCTACGAGCAGTACTTC.

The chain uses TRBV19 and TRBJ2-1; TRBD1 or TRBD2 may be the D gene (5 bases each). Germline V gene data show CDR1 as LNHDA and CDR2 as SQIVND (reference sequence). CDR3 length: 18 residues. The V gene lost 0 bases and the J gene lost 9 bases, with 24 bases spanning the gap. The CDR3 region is CASSIDLRGRKETSEQFF. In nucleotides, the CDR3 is TGTGCCAGTAGTATAGATCTCCGGGGACGAAAAGAAACGAGTGAGCAGTTCTTC. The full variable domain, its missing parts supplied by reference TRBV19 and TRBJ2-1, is DGGITQSPKYLFRKEGQNVTLSCEQNLNHDAMYWYRQDPGQGLRLIYYSQIVNDFQKGDIAEGYSVSREKKESFPLTVTSAQKNPTAFYLCASSIDLRGRKETSEQFFGPGTRLTVL.

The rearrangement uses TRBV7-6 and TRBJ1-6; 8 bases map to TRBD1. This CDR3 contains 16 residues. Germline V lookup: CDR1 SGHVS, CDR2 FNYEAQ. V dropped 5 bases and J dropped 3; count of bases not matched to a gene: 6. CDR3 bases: TGTGCCAGCAGCGCGACAGGGGACCTCTATAATTCACCCCTCCACTTT. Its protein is CASSATGDLYNSPLHF. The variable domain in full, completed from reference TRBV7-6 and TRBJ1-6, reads GAGVSQSPRYKVTKRGQDVALRCDPISGHVSLYWYRQALGQGPEFLTYFNYEAQQDKSGLPNDRFSAERPEGSISTLTIQRTEQRDSAMYRCASSATGDLYNSPLHFGNGTRLTVT.

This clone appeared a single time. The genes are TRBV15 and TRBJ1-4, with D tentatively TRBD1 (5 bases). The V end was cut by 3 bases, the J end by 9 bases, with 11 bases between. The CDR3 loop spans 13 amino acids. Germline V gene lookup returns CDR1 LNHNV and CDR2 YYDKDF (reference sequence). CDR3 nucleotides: TGTGCCACCAGCAGCCCGGGGGATCAAAAACTGTTTTTT. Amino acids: CATSSPGDQKLFF.

CDR3 in DNA: TGTGCCAGCAGTTTGTCCCTAGCAGATTACGAGCAGTACTTC. Amino acids: CASSLSLADYEQYF. This chain connects TRBV27 to TRBJ2-7, with D maybe TRBD2 (5 bases). This CDR3 spans 14 amino acids. V was cut by 3 bases and J by 4 bases, with 13 bases left in between. Germline CDR1 and CDR2: MNHEY and SMNVEV (reference sequence).

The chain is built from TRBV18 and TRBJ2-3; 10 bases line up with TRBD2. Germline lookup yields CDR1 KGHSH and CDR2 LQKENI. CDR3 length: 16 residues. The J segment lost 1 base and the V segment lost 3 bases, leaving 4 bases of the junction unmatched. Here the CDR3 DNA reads TGTGCCAGCTCACCGCAGCGGGAGGGCCGCACAGATACGCAGTATTTT. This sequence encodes CASSPQREGRTDTQYF.

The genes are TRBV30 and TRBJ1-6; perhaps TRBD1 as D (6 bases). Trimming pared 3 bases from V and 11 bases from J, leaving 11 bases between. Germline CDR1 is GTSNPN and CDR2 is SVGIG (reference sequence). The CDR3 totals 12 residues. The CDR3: CAWSKGQAPLHF. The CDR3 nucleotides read TGTGCCTGGAGCAAGGGACAAGCACCCCTCCACTTT.

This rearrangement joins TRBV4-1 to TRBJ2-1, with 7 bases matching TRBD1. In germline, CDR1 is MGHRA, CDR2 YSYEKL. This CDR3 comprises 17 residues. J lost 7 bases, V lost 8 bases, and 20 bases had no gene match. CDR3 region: CASGKGVGQAPWNEQFF. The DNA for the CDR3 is TGCGCCAGCGGCAAAGGGGTAGGACAGGCCCCCTGGAATGAGCAGTTCTTC.

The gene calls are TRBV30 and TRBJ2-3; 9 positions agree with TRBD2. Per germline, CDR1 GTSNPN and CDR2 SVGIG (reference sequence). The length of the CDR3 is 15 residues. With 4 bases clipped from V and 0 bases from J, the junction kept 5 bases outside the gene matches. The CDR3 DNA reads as TGTGCCTGGATGAGCGGGAGGACTAGCACAGATACGCAGTATTTT. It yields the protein CAWMSGRTSTDTQYF.

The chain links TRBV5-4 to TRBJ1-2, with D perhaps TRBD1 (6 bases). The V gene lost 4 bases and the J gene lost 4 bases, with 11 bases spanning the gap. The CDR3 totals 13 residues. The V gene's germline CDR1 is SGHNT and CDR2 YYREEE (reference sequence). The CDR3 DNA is TGTGCCAGCAGCCTCGACAGGATCTATGGCTACACCTTC. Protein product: CASSLDRIYGYTF.

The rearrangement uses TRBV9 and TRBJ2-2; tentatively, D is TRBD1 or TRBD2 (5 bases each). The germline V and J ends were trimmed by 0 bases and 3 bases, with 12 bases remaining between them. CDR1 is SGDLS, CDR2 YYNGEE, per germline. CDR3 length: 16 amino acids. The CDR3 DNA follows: TGTGCCAGCAGCGTAGTGGCCTTGGGGGACACCGGGGAGCTGTTTTTT. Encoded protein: CASSVVALGDTGELFF.